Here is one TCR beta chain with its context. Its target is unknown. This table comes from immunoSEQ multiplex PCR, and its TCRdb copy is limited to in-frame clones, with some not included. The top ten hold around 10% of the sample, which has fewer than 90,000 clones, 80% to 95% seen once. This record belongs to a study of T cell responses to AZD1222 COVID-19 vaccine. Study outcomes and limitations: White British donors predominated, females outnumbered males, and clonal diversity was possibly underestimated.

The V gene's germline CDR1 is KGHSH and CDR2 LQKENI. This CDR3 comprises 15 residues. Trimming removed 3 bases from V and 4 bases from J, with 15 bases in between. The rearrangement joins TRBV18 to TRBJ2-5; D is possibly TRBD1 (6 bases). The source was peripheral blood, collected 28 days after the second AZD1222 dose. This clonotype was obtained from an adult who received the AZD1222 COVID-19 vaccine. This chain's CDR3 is CASSPNVGARETQYF. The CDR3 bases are TGTGCCAGCTCACCGAACGTGGGGGCCCGAGAGACCCAGTACTTC.